Below, 3 T cell receptor beta chains from the same sample are listed, as sequenced in a study of glioma-infiltrating T cells. Using RNA template, CDR3s of TCR alpha and beta were amplified with iRepertoire arm-PCR. From the multiplex PCR reads, TCRdb called clonotypes with MiXCR, one entry per CDR3 protein. The sample contains over 140,000 distinct CDR3 sequences, 30% to 40% of which appear only once. The sequencing sample was made of glioma tissue, nonneoplastic brain tissue, or PBMCs (not recorded which). The receptors originated from a human donor with low-grade glioma or glioblastoma, undergoing nonglioma brain surgery, or in good health (not recorded which).

This clonotype occurred a few times. The rearrangement uses TRBV25-1 and TRBJ2-3; TRBD2 agrees at 9 bases. This CDR3 is 15 amino acids long. The ends lost 3 bases at V and 3 bases at J; junction bases unmatched: 4. Germline loops: CDR1 MGHDK, CDR2 SYGVNS. The CDR3 spells CASSDSGRTTDTQYF. In DNA, the CDR3 is TGTGCCAGCAGTGATAGCGGGAGAACAACAGATACGCAGTATTTT. Full variable domain (rest looked up from reference TRBV25-1 and TRBJ2-3): EADIYQTPRYLVIGTGKKITLECSQTMGHDKMYWYQQDPGMELHLIHYSYGVNSTEKGDLSSESTVSRIRTEHFPLTLESARPSHTSQYLCASSDSGRTTDTQYFGPGTRLTVL.

Concerning this clonotype: Mismatch with germline at one junction end may stem from a read error. The genes are TRBV6-2 or TRBV6-3 and TRBJ2-1, with 10 nucleotides matching TRBD1. This CDR3 region has 16 residues. The germline CDR1 and CDR2 sequences are MNHEY and SVGEGT. CDR3 nucleotides: TGTGCCAGCAGCACCAAGAAGGGACAGGGGTACAATGAGCGGTTCTTC. Its translation: CASSTKKGQGYNERFF.

This clonotype was seen more than once but under ten times. The chain has TRBV6-2 or TRBV6-3 and TRBJ1-4; D unresolved. Germline lookup yields CDR1 MNHEY and CDR2 SVGEGT. The V gene lost 6 bases and the J gene lost 1 base, with 9 bases spanning the gap. The CDR3 is 14 residues long. The chain's CDR3 is CASRQPGTNEKLFF. The CDR3 DNA is TGTGCCAGCAGGCAACCGGGAACTAATGAAAAACTGTTTTTT.